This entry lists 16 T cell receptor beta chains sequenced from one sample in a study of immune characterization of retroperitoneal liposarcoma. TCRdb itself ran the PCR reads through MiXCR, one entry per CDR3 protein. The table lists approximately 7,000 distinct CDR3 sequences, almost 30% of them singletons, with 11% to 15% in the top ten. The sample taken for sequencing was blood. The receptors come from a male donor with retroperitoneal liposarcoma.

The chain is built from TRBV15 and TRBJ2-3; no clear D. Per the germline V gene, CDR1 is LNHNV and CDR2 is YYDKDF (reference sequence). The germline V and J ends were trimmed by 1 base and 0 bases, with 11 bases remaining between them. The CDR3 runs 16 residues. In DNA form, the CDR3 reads TGTGCCACCAGCAGAGTCTACGACTCTAGCACAGATACGCAGTATTTT. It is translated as CATSRVYDSSTDTQYF.

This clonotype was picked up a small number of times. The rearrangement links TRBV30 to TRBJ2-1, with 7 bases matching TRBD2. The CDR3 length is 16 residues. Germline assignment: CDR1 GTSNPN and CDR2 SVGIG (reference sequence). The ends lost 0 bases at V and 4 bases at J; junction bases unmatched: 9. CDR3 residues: CAWSVAGGRGYNEQFF. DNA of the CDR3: TGTGCCTGGAGTGTAGCCGGCGGGAGAGGGTACAATGAGCAGTTCTTC. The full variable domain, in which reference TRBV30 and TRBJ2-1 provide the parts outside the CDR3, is SQTIHQWPATLVQPVGSPLSLECTVEGTSNPNLYWYRQAAGRGLQLLFYSVGIGQISSEVPQNLSASRPQDRQFILSSKKLLLSDSGFYLCAWSVAGGRGYNEQFFGPGTRLTVL.

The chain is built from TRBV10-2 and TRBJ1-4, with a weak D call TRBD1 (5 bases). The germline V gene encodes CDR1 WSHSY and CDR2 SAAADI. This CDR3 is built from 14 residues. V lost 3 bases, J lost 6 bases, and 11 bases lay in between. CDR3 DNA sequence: TGCGCCAGCAGTGATGGGGCAGTAGATGAAAAACTGTTTTTT. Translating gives CASSDGAVDEKLFF.

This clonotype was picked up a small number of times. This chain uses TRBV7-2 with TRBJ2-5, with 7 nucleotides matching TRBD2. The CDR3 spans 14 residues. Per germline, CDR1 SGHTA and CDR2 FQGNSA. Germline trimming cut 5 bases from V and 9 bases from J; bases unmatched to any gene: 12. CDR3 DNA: TGTGCCAGCAGCCCCCGGGGGGTCGGTTTGGCCCAGTACTTC. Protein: CASSPRGVGLAQYF.

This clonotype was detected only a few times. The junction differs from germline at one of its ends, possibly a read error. The CDR3 here is CASSDRQGAKTGELFF. The CDR3 DNA is TGTGCCAGCAGCGACAGACAGGGGGCGAAAACCGGGGAGCTGTTTTTT. The J gene is TRBJ2-2, the V gene TRBV7-2; 10 nucleotides line up with TRBD1. CDR1 is SGHTA and CDR2 is FQGNSA in the germline V gene. The CDR3 contains 16 residues.

The CDR3 bases are TGTGCCAGCAGTCAACACCCCGGGACAGGACTGAACACTGAAGCTTTCTTT. Its translation is CASSQHPGTGLNTEAFF. This sequence joins TRBV6-5 and TRBJ1-1; TRBD1 matches 8 bases. Trimming removed 5 bases from V and 0 bases from J; junction bases left unmatched: 11. CDR1 is MNHEY, CDR2 SVGAGI, per germline. There are 17 residues in the CDR3.

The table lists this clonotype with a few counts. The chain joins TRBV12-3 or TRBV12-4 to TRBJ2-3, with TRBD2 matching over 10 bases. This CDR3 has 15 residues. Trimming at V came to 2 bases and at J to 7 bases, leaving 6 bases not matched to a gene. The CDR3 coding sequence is TGTGCCAGCAGTTTAAGGGCTAGCGGGAGCTATACGCAGTATTTT. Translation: CASSLRASGSYTQYF.

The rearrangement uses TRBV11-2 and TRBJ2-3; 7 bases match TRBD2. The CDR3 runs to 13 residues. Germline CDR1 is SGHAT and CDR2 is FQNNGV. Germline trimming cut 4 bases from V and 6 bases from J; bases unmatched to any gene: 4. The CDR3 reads CASSSRLADTQYF. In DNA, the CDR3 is TGTGCCAGCAGCTCCCGACTAGCTGATACGCAGTATTTT.

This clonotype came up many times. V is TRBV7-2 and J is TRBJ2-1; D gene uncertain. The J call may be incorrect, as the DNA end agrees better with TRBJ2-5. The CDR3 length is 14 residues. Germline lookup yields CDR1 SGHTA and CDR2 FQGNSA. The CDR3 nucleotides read TGTGCCAGCAGCTTAGGTAGGGTCGCAGAGACCCAGTACTTC. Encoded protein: CASSLGRVAETQYF.

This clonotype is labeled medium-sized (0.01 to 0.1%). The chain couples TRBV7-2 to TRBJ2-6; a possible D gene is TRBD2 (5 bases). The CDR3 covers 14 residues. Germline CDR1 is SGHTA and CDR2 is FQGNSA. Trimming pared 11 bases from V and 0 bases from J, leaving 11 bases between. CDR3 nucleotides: TGTGCCCTTCCCCGGGACTCTGGGGCCAACGTCCTGACTTTC. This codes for CALPRDSGANVLTF.

The CDR3 DNA is TGTGCCAGCAGTGCTCCTAGCGGGCCTTCCTACGAGCAGTACTTC. Translating it yields CASSAPSGPSYEQYF. The rearrangement links TRBV6-5 to TRBJ2-1; TRBD2 matches at 8 bases. The J call is in doubt because the DNA end fits TRBJ2-7 better. Per germline, CDR1 MNHEY and CDR2 SVGAGI. This CDR3 is 15 amino acids long.

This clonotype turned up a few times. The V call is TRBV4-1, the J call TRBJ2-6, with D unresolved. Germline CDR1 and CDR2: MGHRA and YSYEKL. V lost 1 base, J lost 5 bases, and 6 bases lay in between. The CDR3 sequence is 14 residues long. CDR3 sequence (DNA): TGCGCCAGCAGCCAAGTGACGCGGGCCAACGTCCTGACTTTC. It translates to CASSQVTRANVLTF.

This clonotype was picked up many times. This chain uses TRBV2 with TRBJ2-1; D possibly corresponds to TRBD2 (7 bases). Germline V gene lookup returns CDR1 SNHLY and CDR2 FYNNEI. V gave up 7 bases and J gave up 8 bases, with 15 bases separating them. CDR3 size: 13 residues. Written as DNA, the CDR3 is TGTGCCAGCAACACGGGGGGCGAGTATGAGCAGTTCTTC. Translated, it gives CASNTGGEYEQFF.

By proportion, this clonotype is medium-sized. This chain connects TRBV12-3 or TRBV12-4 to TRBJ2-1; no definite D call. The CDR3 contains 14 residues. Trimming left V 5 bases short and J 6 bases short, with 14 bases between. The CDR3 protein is CASSPSRALNEQFF. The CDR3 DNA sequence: TGTGCCAGCAGTCCAAGCCGGGCCCTCAATGAGCAGTTCTTC.

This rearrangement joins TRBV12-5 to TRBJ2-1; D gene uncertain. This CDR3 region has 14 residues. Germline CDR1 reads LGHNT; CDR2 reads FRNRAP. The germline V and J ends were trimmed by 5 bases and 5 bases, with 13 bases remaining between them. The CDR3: CASGLFLRNNEQFF. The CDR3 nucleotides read TGTGCTAGTGGTCTCTTTCTGAGGAACAATGAGCAGTTCTTC.

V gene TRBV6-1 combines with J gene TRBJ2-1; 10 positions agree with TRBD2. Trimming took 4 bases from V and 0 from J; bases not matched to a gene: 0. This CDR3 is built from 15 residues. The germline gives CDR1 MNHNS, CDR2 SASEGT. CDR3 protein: CASSGTSGSYNEQFF. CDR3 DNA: TGTGCCAGCAGTGGGACTAGCGGCTCCTACAATGAGCAGTTCTTC.